What follows are 18 T cell receptor beta chains derived from one specimen sequenced in a study of post-analysis software for immune sequencing data. Study-wide findings and caveats: Patients used several TRBV segments, including TRBV5-6, TRBV5-1 and TRBV20-1, more often than controls.

These TCRs' antigens remain unknown. The TCR beta cDNA libraries contained unique molecular identifiers. From the PCR reads, TCRdb called clonotypes with MiXCR, one entry per CDR3 protein. The table lists about 820,000 distinct CDR3 sequences, around 53% of them singletons. Sequencing input: blood. Receptors originate from a girl aged 5-17 years with multiple sclerosis.

V is TRBV7-3 and J is TRBJ2-1, with a possible D match to TRBD2 (7 bases). The length of the CDR3 is 14 residues. V lost 4 bases, J lost 6 bases, and 13 bases lay in between. CDR1 is SGHTA and CDR2 is FQGTGA in the germline V gene. CDR3 sequence: CASSSGRGLNEQFF. DNA for the CDR3: TGTGCCAGCAGCTCAGGGCGGGGGCTCAATGAGCAGTTCTTC.

This clonotype has more than one count but fewer than ten. Germline and junction disagree at one end, which may indicate a read error. The rearrangement joins TRBV7-7 to TRBJ2-7; D is tentatively TRBD1 or TRBD2 (6 bases each). Germline CDR1 and CDR2: SSHAT and FNYEAQ (reference sequence). This CDR3 has 15 amino acids. The CDR3 DNA is TGTGCTAGCAGCTTAGGTCCGGGGGCCACCTACGAGCAGTACTTC. This encodes CASSLGPGATYEQYF.

Only a few counts were recorded for this clonotype. The chain joins TRBV27 to TRBJ1-5; D is possibly TRBD1 (6 bases). Germline assignment: CDR1 MNHEY and CDR2 SMNVEV (reference sequence). There are 17 residues in the CDR3. The germline V and J ends were trimmed by 0 bases and 1 base, with 13 bases remaining between them. The CDR3 sequence: CASSLSGTLLSNQPQHF. In nucleotides, the CDR3 is TGTGCCAGCAGTTTATCGGGGACACTATTGAGCAATCAGCCCCAGCATTTT.

J is TRBJ2-3 and V is TRBV7-3; 13 positions agree with TRBD2. CDR3 length equals 16 residues. Per the germline V gene, CDR1 is SGHTA and CDR2 is FQGTGA. Germline trimming cut 5 bases from V and 7 bases from J; bases unmatched to any gene: 9. The CDR3 bases are TGTGCCAGCAGCCGCGGGACTAGCGGGGCTCGGTATACGCAGTATTTT. Translated: CASSRGTSGARYTQYF.

The J gene is TRBJ2-5, the V gene TRBV18; the D gene is possibly TRBD2 (5 bases). The CDR3 consists of 17 residues. Germline V gene sequence: CDR1 KGHSH, CDR2 LQKENI. V lost 3 bases to trimming and J lost 2 bases, with 19 bases between them. DNA of the CDR3: TGTGCCAGCTCACCCATAAAGCTGGCGGGCCTACAAGAGACCCAGTACTTC. This codes for CASSPIKLAGLQETQYF.

V is TRBV27 and J is TRBJ2-6, with D possibly matching TRBD1 (6 bases). V was clipped by 0 bases and J by 0 bases, with 18 bases between them. Germline CDR1 reads MNHEY; CDR2 reads SMNVEV (reference sequence). This CDR3 comprises 20 residues. CDR3 coding DNA: TGTGCCAGCAGTTTATCGAACGGACAGTTGCGAGGCTCTGGGGCCAACGTCCTGACTTTC. Its translation: CASSLSNGQLRGSGANVLTF.

The chain carries TRBV7-6 and TRBJ2-7; D is unresolved. This CDR3 contains 12 residues. CDR1 and CDR2 from the germline V gene are SGHVS and FNYEAQ. Trimming pared 4 bases from V and 4 bases from J, leaving 8 bases between. DNA for the CDR3: TGTGCCAGCAGCTCTTCGGATTACGAGCAGTACTTC. The encoded protein is CASSSSDYEQYF.

This chain joins TRBV2 and TRBJ1-2; 10 bases agree with TRBD1. Looked up from germline, CDR1 is SNHLY and CDR2 is FYNNEI. The V segment lost 5 bases and the J segment 5 bases; nucleotides outside the gene matches: 5. CDR3 size: 14 residues. The CDR3 DNA reads TGTGCCAGCAGTCCTCAGGACAGGGGGTATGGCTACACCTTC. It translates to CASSPQDRGYGYTF.

This clonotype was detected once. The rearrangement links TRBV2 to TRBJ2-4; tentative D call: TRBD2 (6 bases). The CDR3 extends over 15 amino acids. The V end was cut by 6 bases, the J end by 4 bases, with 16 bases between. Germline CDR1 is SNHLY and CDR2 is FYNNEI. CDR3 region: CASSPSPLAKNIQYF. DNA for the CDR3: TGTGCCAGCAGCCCCAGTCCCCTAGCGAAAAACATTCAGTACTTC.

The rearrangement joins TRBV5-1 to TRBJ2-4; D might be TRBD1 (7 bases). V gave up 4 bases and J gave up 1 base, with 15 bases separating them. The length of the CDR3 is 16 residues. Germline loops: CDR1 SGHRS, CDR2 YFSETQ. The CDR3 spells CASSITGEAAKNIQYF. The CDR3 bases are TGCGCCAGCAGCATTACAGGGGAGGCGGCCAAAAACATTCAGTACTTC. Full variable domain (missing parts from reference TRBV5-1 and TRBJ2-4): KAGVTQTPRYLIKTRGQQVTLSCSPISGHRSVSWYQQTPGQGLQFLFEYFSETQRNKGNFPGRFSGRQFSNSRSEMNVSTLELGDSALYLCASSITGEAAKNIQYFGAGTRLSVL.

The chain links TRBV25-1 to TRBJ2-4; D is unclear. This CDR3 contains 15 residues. Germline V gene lookup returns CDR1 MGHDK and CDR2 SYGVNS. V was trimmed by 3 bases and J by 0 bases, leaving 9 bases between them. In DNA form, the CDR3 reads TGTGCCAGCAGTGATAGGACCCGAGCCAAAAACATTCAGTACTTC. The encoded protein is CASSDRTRAKNIQYF.

V and J are TRBV6-2 or TRBV6-3 and TRBJ1-5, with D maybe TRBD1 (5 bases). The CDR3 contains 14 residues. Germline values: CDR1 MNHEY, CDR2 SVGEGT. V was cut by 2 bases and J by 7 bases, with 12 bases left in between. The CDR3 bases are TGTGCCAGCAGTTACAGGGGTAGAGGACAGCCCCAGCATTTT. Protein: CASSYRGRGQPQHF.

The gene calls are TRBV6-6 and TRBJ1-5; 8 bases line up with TRBD1. V gave up 7 bases and J gave up 5 bases; unmatched junction bases: 7. Germline assignment: CDR1 MNHNY and CDR2 SVGAGI (reference sequence). The CDR3 length is 14 residues. CDR3 sequence: CASTRTGGDQPQHF. CDR3 in DNA: TGTGCCAGCACCCGTACAGGGGGGGATCAGCCCCAGCATTTT.

This clonotype appeared a single time. The chain is built from TRBV7-8 and TRBJ1-1, with 7 bases that match TRBD1. The CDR3 consists of 15 residues. Per the germline V gene, CDR1 is SGHVS and CDR2 is FQNEAQ. Trimming removed 3 bases from V and 3 bases from J; junction bases left unmatched: 7. The CDR3 loop reads CASSLSQGVYTEAFF. The DNA for the CDR3 is TGTGCCAGCAGCTTGAGTCAGGGGGTGTACACTGAAGCTTTCTTT.

The chain couples TRBV14 to TRBJ1-2; D not resolved. CDR1 is SGHDN, CDR2 FVKESK, per germline. The CDR3 extends over 15 amino acids. V was clipped by 0 bases and J by 5 bases, with 13 bases between them. In DNA, the CDR3 is TGTGCCAGCAGCCAAGATCTAAACAGCGCGTATGGCTACACCTTC. It yields the protein CASSQDLNSAYGYTF.

The rearrangement links TRBV9 to TRBJ2-1, with 12 bases matching TRBD1. CDR1 and CDR2 (germline): SGDLS, YYNGEE. The CDR3 runs 15 residues. J was trimmed by 6 bases and V by 2 bases; bases with no gene match: 3. CDR3 loop: CASSVGQGARNEQFF. CDR3 nucleotides: TGTGCCAGCAGCGTGGGACAGGGGGCTCGCAATGAGCAGTTCTTC.

J is TRBJ2-3 and V is TRBV10-3; D is possibly TRBD1 (6 bases). The CDR3 extends over 15 amino acids. Germline assignment: CDR1 ENHRY and CDR2 SYGVKD. The V and J ends lost 3 bases and 3 bases respectively, with 13 bases between them. This CDR3 reads CAISDGGATTDTQYF. In DNA form, the CDR3 reads TGTGCCATCAGTGATGGGGGCGCAACAACAGATACGCAGTATTTT.

The chain couples TRBV7-2 to TRBJ1-5; weak D call: TRBD1 (5 bases). Germline values: CDR1 SGHTA, CDR2 FQGNSA. This CDR3 region has 14 residues. V lost 7 bases and J 2 bases, leaving 12 bases between the germline ends. The CDR3 bases are TGTGCCAGCAACTCATGGGGGGGCAATCAGCCCCAGCATTTT. It translates to CASNSWGGNQPQHF.